The clone carrying this T cell receptor beta chain has ten or more counts. The sample is drawn from a study of T cells in Graves' hyperthyroidism and ophthalmopathy. The CDR3 spans 17 residues. J was trimmed by 2 bases and V by 4 bases; bases with no gene match: 10. The germline gives CDR1 SGHVS, CDR2 FQNEAQ. Researchers took RNA transcripts and amplified the TCR beta CDR3 regions from them. HTBI primers were employed in a first-round RT-PCR of the TCR CDR3. TCRdb reanalysed the multiplex PCR reads using MiXCR and keeps one entry per CDR3 protein. The table lists hundreds of thousands of distinct CDR3 sequences, about a sixth of them singletons.

The TCR comes from a woman in her thirties or forties with Graves' ophthalmopathy. V and J are TRBV7-8 and TRBJ2-2; TRBD2 aligns across 7 bases. Source material: blood. The CDR3 bases are TGTGCCAGCAGCTCAGGGAGGGGACTGGGTAACACCGGGGAGCTGTTTTTT. This gives the protein CASSSGRGLGNTGELFF.